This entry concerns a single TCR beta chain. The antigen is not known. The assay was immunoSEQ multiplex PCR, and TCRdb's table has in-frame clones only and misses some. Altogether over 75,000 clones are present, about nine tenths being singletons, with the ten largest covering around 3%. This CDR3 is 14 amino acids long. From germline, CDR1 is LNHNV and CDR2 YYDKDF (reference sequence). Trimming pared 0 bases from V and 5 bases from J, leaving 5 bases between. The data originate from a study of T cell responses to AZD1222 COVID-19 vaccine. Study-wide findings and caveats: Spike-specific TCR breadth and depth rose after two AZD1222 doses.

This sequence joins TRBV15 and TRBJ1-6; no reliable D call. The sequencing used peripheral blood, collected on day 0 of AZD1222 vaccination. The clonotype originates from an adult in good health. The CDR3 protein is CATSRDPDNSPLHF. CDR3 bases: TGTGCCACCAGCAGAGATCCCGATAATTCACCCCTCCACTTT.